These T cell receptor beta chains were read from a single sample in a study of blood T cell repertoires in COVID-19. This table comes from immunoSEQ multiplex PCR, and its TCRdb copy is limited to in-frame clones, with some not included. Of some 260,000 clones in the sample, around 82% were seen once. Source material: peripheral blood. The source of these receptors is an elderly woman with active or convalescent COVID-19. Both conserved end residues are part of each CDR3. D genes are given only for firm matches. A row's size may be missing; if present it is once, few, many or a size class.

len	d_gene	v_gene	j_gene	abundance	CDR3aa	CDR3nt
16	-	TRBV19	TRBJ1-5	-	CASSNVAGERNQPQHF	TGTGCCAGTAGTAACGTAGCAGGGGAACGCAATCAGCCCCAGCATTTT
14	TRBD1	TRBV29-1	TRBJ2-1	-	CSVEDRANYNEQFF	TGCAGCGTTGAGGACAGGGCCAACTACAATGAGCAGTTCTTC
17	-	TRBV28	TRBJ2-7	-	CASSLWLPPFPTYEQYF	TGTGCCAGCAGTTTATGGTTACCCCCTTTCCCTACCTACGAGCAGTACTTC
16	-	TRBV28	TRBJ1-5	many	CASSTWKAGFDQPQHF	TGTGCCAGCAGTACGTGGAAGGCAGGGTTCGACCAGCCCCAGCATTTT
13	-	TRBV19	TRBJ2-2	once	CASTSLVPGELFF	TGTGCCAGTACAAGCCTGGTTCCCGGGGAGCTGTTTTTT
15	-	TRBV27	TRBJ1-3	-	CASSSDRHSGNTIYF	TGTGCCAGCAGCTCAGACCGACACTCTGGAAACACCATATATTTT
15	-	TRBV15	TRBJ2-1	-	CATSRDRLGGREQFF	TGTGCCACCAGCAGAGATCGGTTGGGGGGACGGGAGCAGTTCTTC
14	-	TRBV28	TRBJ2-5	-	CASSLFGGRETQYF	TGTGCCAGCAGTTTATTCGGGGGACGGGAGACCCAGTACTTC
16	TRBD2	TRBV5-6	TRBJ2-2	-	CASSLTGGANTGELFF	TGTGCCAGCAGCTTGACGGGGGGTGCGAACACCGGGGAGCTGTTTTTT
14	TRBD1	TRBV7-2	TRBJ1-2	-	CASSLVGQGYGYTF	TGTGCCAGCAGCTTAGTGGGACAGGGTTATGGCTACACCTTC
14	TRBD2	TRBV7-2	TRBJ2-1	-	CASSRTSGASEQFF	TGTGCCAGCAGTCGGACTAGCGGGGCTTCTGAGCAGTTCTTC